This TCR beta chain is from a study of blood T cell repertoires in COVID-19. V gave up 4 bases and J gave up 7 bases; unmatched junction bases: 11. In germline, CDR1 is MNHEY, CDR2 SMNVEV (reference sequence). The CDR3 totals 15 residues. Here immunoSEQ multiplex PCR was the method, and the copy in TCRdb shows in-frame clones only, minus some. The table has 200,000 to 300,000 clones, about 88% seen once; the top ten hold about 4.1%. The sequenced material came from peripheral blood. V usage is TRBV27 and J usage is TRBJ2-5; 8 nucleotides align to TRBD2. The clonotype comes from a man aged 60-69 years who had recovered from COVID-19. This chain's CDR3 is CASSSGLADFGTQYF. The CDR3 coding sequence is TGTGCCAGCAGTTCCGGACTAGCCGACTTTGGGACCCAGTACTTC.